Below are 8 T cell receptor beta chains sequenced from a single sample in a study of T cells in Graves' hyperthyroidism and ophthalmopathy. RNA transcripts gave rise to amplified TCR beta CDR3 regions. HTBI primers were employed in a first-round RT-PCR of the TCR CDR3. TCRdb used MiXCR to reprocess the multiplex PCR reads, holding one entry per CDR3 protein. The sample lists some 600,000 distinct CDR3 sequences; approximately 14% were seen once. The sequencing sample was made of blood. These TCRs come from a woman between 25 and 40 years old with Graves' hyperthyroidism that later progressed to Graves' ophthalmopathy.

As regards this clonotype: A much larger clone lies a single base off, so this may be a read error. This chain connects TRBV11-3 to TRBJ2-1, with 9 nucleotides matching TRBD2. The CDR3 totals 15 residues. V lost 4 bases to trimming and J lost 5 bases; unmatched junction nucleotides: 6. In germline, CDR1 is SGHNT, CDR2 YENEEA. CDR3 in amino acids: CASSYQREDHNEQFF. In DNA form, the CDR3 reads TGTGCCAGCAGCTACCAGCGGGAGGACCACAATGAGCAGTTCTTC.

This clonotype was seen repeatedly, ten times or more. V gene TRBV30 combines with J gene TRBJ1-6; maybe TRBD1 (6 bases). There are 12 residues in the CDR3. Germline-derived CDR1 and CDR2 are GTSNPN and SVGIG (reference sequence). V was cut by 2 bases and J by 9 bases, with 8 bases left in between. The CDR3 here is CAWSTTGSPLHF. The DNA of the CDR3 is TGTGCCTGGAGTACGACAGGTTCACCCCTCCACTTT.

This clonotype was observed a handful of times. The rearrangement joins TRBV19 to TRBJ1-5; TRBD1 is a possible D gene (5 bases). Per the germline V gene, CDR1 is LNHDA and CDR2 is SQIVND (reference sequence). CDR3 length: 14 amino acids. Trimming left V 8 bases short and J 4 bases short, with 15 bases between. CDR3 residues: CASRREGRNQPQHF. DNA for the CDR3: TGTGCCAGTCGCAGGGAGGGGAGGAATCAGCCCCAGCATTTT. Full variable domain (outside the CDR3, taken from reference TRBV19 and TRBJ1-5): DGGITQSPKYLFRKEGQNVTLSCEQNLNHDAMYWYRQDPGQGLRLIYYSQIVNDFQKGDIAEGYSVSREKKESFPLTVTSAQKNPTAFYLCASRREGRNQPQHFGDGTRLSIL.

About this clonotype itself: A much bigger clone sits one base away, suggesting this may be a read error. The J gene is TRBJ1-6, the V gene TRBV20-1, with D tentatively TRBD1 (6 bases). The CDR3 runs to 14 residues. Germline V gives CDR1 DFQATT, CDR2 SNEGSKA (reference sequence). V lost 1 base and J 10 bases, leaving 14 bases between the germline ends. CDR3 DNA sequence: TGCAGTGCTAGAGTACAGGGACCTAAATCACCCCTCCACTTT. It translates to CSARVQGPKSPLHF.

For this clonotype: Since the CDR3 does not end with the conserved phenylalanine or tryptophan, this likely comes from a read error. The chain links TRBV19 to TRBJ1-1, with TRBD1 matching over 7 bases. CDR3 length: 14 residues. Germline V gene lookup returns CDR1 LNHDA and CDR2 SQIVND (reference sequence). J gave up 0 bases and V 7 bases, and 5 bases lay outside the gene matches. This CDR3 is CASTQDRVNTEAFL. The CDR3 DNA reads TGTGCCAGTACCCAAGACAGGGTGAACACTGAAGCTTTCCTT.

Comments on this clonotype: This may be a read error: a much more frequent sequence differs by one nucleotide. The chain uses TRBV6-1 and TRBJ1-1; D is unclear. Germline V lookup: CDR1 MNHNS, CDR2 SASEGT. With 6 bases removed from V and 3 bases from J, the gap between germline ends came to 8 bases. This CDR3 is 12 amino acids long. The CDR3: CASRDGYTEAFF. CDR3 sequence (DNA): TGTGCCAGCAGGGACGGATACACTGAAGCTTTCTTT.

This clonotype was seen a few times. This chain links TRBV19 with TRBJ2-2; D uncertain. Germline CDR1 reads LNHDA; CDR2 reads SQIVND (reference sequence). Trimming stripped 5 bases from V and 10 bases from J, with 8 bases between. There are 11 residues in the CDR3. The CDR3 DNA reads as TGTGCCAGTAGTTCTCCACCGGAGCTGTTTTTT. As protein: CASSSPPELFF.

This clonotype was picked up many times. The genes are TRBV19 and TRBJ2-1; 9 bases match TRBD2. Germline lookup yields CDR1 LNHDA and CDR2 SQIVND (reference sequence). The CDR3 runs 14 residues. Germline trimming cut 3 bases from V and 6 bases from J; bases unmatched to any gene: 3. For the CDR3, the DNA is TGTGCCAGTAGTATTGGCGGGAGGGCCAATGAGCAGTTCTTC. It specifies CASSIGGRANEQFF.